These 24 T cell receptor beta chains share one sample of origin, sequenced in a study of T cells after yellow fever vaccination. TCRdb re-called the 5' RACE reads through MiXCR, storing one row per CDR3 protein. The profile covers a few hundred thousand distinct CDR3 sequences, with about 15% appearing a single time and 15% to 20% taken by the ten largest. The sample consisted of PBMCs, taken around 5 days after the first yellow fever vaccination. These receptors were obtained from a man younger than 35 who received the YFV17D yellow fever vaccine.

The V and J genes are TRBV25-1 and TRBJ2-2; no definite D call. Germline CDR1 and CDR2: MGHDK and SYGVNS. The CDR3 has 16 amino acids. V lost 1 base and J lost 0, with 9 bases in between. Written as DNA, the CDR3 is TGTGCCAGCAGTGAATCTGCGTACGCGAACACCGGGGAGCTGTTTTTT. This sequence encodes CASSESAYANTGELFF.

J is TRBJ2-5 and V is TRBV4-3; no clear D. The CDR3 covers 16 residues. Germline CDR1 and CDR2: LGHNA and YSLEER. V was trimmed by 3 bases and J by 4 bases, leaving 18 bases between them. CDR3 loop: CASSQGAAGEGETQYF. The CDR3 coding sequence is TGCGCCAGCAGCCAGGGTGCTGCTGGGGAAGGAGAGACCCAGTACTTC.

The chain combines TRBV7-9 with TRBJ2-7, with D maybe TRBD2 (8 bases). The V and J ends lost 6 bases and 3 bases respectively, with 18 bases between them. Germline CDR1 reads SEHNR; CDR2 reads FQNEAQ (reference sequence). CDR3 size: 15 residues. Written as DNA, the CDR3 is TGTGCCAGCAGTCAGACAGGGACTAGATTCTACGAGCAGTACTTC. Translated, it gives CASSQTGTRFYEQYF.

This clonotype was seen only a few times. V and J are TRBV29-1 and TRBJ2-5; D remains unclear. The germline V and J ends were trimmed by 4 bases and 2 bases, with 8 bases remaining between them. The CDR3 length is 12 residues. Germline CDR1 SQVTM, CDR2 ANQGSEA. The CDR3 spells CSVGGGQETQYF. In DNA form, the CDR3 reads TGCAGCGTTGGCGGCGGACAAGAGACCCAGTACTTC.

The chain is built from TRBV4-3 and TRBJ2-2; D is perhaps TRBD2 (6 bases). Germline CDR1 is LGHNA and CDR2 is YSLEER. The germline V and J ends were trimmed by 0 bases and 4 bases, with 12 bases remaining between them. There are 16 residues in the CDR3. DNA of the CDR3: TGCGCCAGCAGCCAAGATCCGGGGGTTAGCACCGGGGAGCTGTTTTTT. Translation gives CASSQDPGVSTGELFF.

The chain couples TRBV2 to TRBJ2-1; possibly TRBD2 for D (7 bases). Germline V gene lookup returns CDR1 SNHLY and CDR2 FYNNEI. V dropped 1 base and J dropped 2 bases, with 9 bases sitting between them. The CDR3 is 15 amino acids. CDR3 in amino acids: CASSEEGGAYNEQFF. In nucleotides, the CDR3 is TGTGCCAGCAGTGAAGAGGGGGGGGCCTACAATGAGCAGTTCTTC.

CDR3 DNA: TGTGCCAGCAGCCCCTGGAGCGCCGGGAAAACTGAAGCTTTCTTT. Amino acid sequence: CASSPWSAGKTEAFF. The V and J genes are TRBV27 and TRBJ1-1, with no clear D. V dropped 6 bases and J dropped 5 bases, with 19 bases sitting between them. There are 15 residues in the CDR3. CDR1 is MNHEY, CDR2 SMNVEV, per germline (reference sequence).

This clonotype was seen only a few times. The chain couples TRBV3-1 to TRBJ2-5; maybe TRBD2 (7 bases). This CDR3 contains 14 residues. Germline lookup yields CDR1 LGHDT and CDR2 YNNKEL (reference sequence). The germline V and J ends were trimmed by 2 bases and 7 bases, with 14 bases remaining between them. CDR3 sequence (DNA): TGTGCCAGCAGCCAACCTGGACTAGGGGGGACCCAGTACTTC. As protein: CASSQPGLGGTQYF.

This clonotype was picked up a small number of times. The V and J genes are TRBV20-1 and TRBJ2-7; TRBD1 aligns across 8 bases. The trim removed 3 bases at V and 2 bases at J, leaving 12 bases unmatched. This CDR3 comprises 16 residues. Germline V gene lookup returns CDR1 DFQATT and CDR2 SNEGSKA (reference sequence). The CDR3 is CSARTRDRRSTYEQYF. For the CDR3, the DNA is TGCAGTGCTAGGACCAGGGACAGGCGCTCTACCTACGAGCAGTACTTC.

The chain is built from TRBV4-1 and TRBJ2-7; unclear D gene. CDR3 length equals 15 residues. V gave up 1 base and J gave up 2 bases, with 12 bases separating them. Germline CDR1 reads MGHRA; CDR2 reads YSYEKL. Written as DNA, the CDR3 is TGCGCCAGCAGCCAAGGATCGGTCGCGACCTACGAGCAGTACTTC. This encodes CASSQGSVATYEQYF.

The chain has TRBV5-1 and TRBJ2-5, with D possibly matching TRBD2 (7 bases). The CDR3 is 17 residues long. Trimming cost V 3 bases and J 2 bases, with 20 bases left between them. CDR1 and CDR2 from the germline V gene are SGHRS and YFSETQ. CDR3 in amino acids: CASSSWTIRGGQETQYF. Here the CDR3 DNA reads TGCGCCAGCAGCTCTTGGACGATTAGGGGGGGTCAAGAGACCCAGTACTTC.

The CDR3 is CATSDLGADTQYF. For the CDR3, the DNA is TGTGCCACCAGTGACTTGGGCGCAGATACGCAGTATTTT. The chain employs TRBV24-1 and TRBJ2-3; D remains ambiguous. Germline V CDR1 and CDR2: KGHDR, SFDVKD. V was clipped by 4 bases and J by 4 bases, with 8 bases between them. This CDR3 has 13 residues.

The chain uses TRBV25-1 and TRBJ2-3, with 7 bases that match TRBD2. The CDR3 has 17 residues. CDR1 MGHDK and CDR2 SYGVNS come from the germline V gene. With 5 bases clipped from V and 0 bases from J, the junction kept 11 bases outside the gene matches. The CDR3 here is CASSPLEGRGSTDTQYF. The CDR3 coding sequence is TGTGCCAGCAGTCCCTTAGAGGGGCGGGGGAGCACAGATACGCAGTATTTT.

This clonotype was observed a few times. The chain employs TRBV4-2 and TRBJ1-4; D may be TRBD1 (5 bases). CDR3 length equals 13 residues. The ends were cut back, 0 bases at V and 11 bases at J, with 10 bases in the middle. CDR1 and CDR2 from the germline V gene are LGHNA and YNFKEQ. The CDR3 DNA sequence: TGTGCCAGCAGCCAAGATGGGCAGGGCAAACTGTTTTTT. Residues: CASSQDGQGKLFF.

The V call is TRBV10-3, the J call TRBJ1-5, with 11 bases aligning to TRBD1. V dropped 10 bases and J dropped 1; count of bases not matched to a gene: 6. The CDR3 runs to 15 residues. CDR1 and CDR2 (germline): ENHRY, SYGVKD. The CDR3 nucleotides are TGTGCCACCGGACAGGGGGCGCCGAGCAATCAGCCCCAGCATTTT. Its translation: CATGQGAPSNQPQHF.

The CDR3 sequence: CASSPGQAEGDQPQHF. CDR3 nucleotide sequence: TGCGCCAGCAGCCCAGGACAGGCCGAGGGTGATCAGCCCCAGCATTTT. The chain has TRBV4-1 and TRBJ1-5, with 7 bases that match TRBD1. The CDR3 covers 16 residues. Germline V CDR1 and CDR2: MGHRA, YSYEKL. Unmatched junction bases numbered 11, after V lost 4 bases and J lost 5 bases.

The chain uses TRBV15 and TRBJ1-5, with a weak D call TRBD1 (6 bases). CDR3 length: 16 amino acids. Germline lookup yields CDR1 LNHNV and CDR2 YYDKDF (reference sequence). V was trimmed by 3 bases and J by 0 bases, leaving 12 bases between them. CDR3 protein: CATSSRGPTSNQPQHF. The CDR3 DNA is TGTGCCACCAGCAGCAGGGGTCCCACTAGCAATCAGCCCCAGCATTTT.

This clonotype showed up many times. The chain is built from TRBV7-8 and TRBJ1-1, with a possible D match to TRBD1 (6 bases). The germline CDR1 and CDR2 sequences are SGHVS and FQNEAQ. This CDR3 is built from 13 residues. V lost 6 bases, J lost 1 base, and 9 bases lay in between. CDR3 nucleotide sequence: TGTGCCAGCAGTTGGGGGCGGAACACTGAAGCTTTCTTT. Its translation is CASSWGRNTEAFF.

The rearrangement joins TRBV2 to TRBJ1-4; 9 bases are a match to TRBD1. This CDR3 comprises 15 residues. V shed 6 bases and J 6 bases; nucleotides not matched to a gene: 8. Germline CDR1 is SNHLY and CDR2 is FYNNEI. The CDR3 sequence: CASSLSRDRDEKLFF. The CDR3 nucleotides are TGTGCCAGCAGCCTCTCTCGGGACAGGGATGAAAAACTGTTTTTT.

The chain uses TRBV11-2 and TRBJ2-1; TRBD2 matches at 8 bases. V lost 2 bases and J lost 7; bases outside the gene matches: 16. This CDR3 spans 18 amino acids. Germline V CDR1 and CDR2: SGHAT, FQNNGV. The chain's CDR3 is CASSLRNLVRGAGNEQFF. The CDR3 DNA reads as TGTGCCAGCAGCTTAAGGAACCTTGTGCGGGGGGCGGGGAATGAGCAGTTCTTC.

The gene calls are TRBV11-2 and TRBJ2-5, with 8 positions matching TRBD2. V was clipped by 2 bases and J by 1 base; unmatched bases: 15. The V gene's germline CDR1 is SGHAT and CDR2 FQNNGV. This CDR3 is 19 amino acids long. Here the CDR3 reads CASSLKACCGRGVQETQYF. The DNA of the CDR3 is TGTGCCAGCAGCTTAAAAGCTTGCTGCGGGCGGGGGGTCCAAGAGACCCAGTACTTC.

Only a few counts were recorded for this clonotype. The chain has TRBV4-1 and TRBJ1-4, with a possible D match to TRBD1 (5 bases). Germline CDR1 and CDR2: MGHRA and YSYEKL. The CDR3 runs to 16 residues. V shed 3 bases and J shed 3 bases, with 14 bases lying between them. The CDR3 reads CASSHGKGASNEKLFF. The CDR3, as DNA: TGCGCCAGCAGCCATGGTAAAGGGGCTTCTAATGAAAAACTGTTTTTT.

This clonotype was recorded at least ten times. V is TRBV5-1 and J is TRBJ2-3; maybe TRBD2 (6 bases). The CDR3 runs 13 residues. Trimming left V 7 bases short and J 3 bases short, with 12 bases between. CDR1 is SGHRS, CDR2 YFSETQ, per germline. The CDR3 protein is CASSSGGTDTQYF. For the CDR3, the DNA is TGCGCCAGCTCCAGTGGGGGGACAGATACGCAGTATTTT.

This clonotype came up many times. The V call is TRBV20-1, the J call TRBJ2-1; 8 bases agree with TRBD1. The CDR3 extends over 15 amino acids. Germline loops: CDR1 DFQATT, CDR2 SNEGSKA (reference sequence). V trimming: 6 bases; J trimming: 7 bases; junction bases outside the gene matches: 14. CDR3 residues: CSALPTGGLRNEQFF. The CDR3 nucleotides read TGCAGTGCCTTACCTACAGGGGGGCTTCGAAATGAGCAGTTCTTC.